A selection of T cell receptor beta chains follows, all from one sample in a study of cytomegalovirus exposure and HLA in healthy donors. Assay used: immunoSEQ multiplex PCR; TCRdb lists only in-frame clones, some missing. This sample carries around 140,000 clones, roughly 80% of them seen once, and the ten largest clones take 2.5% to 3%. Sequencing input: PBMCs. The receptors were sampled from a female donor in good health and CMV-seronegative. Both conserved end residues are part of each CDR3. D genes are given only for firm matches. Only part of the rows carry a size: once, few, many, or a class if the clone is expanded.

V gene	D gene	J gene	clone size	CDR3 DNA	CDR3 protein
TRBV28	-	TRBJ1-2	-	TGTGCCAGCAGTTTACTAGGGGGGGGGCTCTATGGCTACACCTTC	CASSLLGGGLYGYTF
TRBV27	-	TRBJ1-2	-	TGTGCCAGCAGTTCGCAAGGGGACAAAGGGTACGGCTACACCTTC	CASSSQGDKGYGYTF
TRBV28	TRBD2	TRBJ2-1	-	TGTGCCAGCGGGAGGCCGGGGGGGACAAGCAATGAGCAGTTCTTC	CASGRPGGTSNEQFF
TRBV5-1	TRBD1	TRBJ2-2	-	TGCGCCAGCAGCTTTGGAGGACAGGGGGTGGTTACTCCGAACACCGGGGAGCTGTTTTTT	CASSFGGQGVVTPNTGELFF
TRBV13	TRBD2	TRBJ2-1	-	TGTGCCAGCACCCAAGCGGGGGGGCAGTACAATGAGCAGTTCTTC	CASTQAGGQYNEQFF
TRBV5-4	-	TRBJ1-2	few	TGTGCCAGCAGCTTGAAAGGGGCCTTCGGGGGCTACACCTTC	CASSLKGAFGGYTF
TRBV4-2	-	TRBJ1-6	-	TGTGCCAGCAGCCAAGGACAGTTAAATAATTCACCCCTCCACTTT	CASSQGQLNNSPLHF
TRBV19	-	TRBJ1-5	-	TGTGCCAGTAGTATTCGCCGAGATCAGCCCCAGCATTTT	CASSIRRDQPQHF
TRBV9	-	TRBJ2-3	-	TGTGCCAGCAGCGTAAGGGGTGGCACAGATACGCAGTATTTT	CASSVRGGTDTQYF
TRBV7-9	TRBD2	TRBJ2-3	-	TGTGCCAGTACACCTGGACTAGCGGGCACAGATACGCAGTATTTT	CASTPGLAGTDTQYF
TRBV7-8	-	TRBJ1-6	-	TGTGCCAGCACCTCAGGGCAGATTAATTCACCCCTCCACTTT	CASTSGQINSPLHF
TRBV29-1	TRBD1	TRBJ1-5	-	TGCAGCGTTACACAGGGGGCCAATCAGCCCCAGCATTTT	CSVTQGANQPQHF
TRBV7-9	TRBD2	TRBJ2-1	-	TGTGCCAGCAGCTTCGGACTAGCGGGAGTAGATGAGCAGTTCTTC	CASSFGLAGVDEQFF
TRBV4-3	-	TRBJ2-7	-	TGCGCCAGCAGCCAAGGGTGGAGGGAAGGCTACGAGCAGTACTTC	CASSQGWREGYEQYF
TRBV5-1	-	TRBJ2-7	-	TGCGCCAGCAGCTTGGGGGGGAACAGGGAGGGCGAGCAGTACTTC	CASSLGGNREGEQYF
TRBV28	-	TRBJ1-1	-	TGTGCCACCGATAATCACCAGGGAATCCGGAACACTGAAGCTTTCTTT	CATDNHQGIRNTEAFF
TRBV28	TRBD1	TRBJ2-1	-	TGTGCCAGCCTACCGACAGGGTACCTCAATGAGCAGTTCTTC	CASLPTGYLNEQFF
TRBV4-1	TRBD2	TRBJ2-7	-	TGCGCCAGCAGCCAAGATAAGGAACTAGCGGGAGTGATGTACGAGCAGTACTTC	CASSQDKELAGVMYEQYF
TRBV5-1	TRBD1	TRBJ1-2	few	TGCGCCAGCAGTGGGTGGGGGACAGGGGGCGCATTCGACTATGGCTACACCTTC	CASSGWGTGGAFDYGYTF
TRBV6-5	TRBD1	TRBJ1-2	-	TGTGCCAGCAGAACAAAGGGACAGCCTCCCTATGGCTACCCCTTC	CASRTKGQPPYGYPF
TRBV5-1	-	TRBJ1-2	-	TGCGCCAGCAGCCCCCTTCGGGACAACGTACGCTACTACACCTTC	CASSPLRDNVRYYTF
TRBV11-2	-	TRBJ1-2	-	TGTGCCAGCAGCTTAGGGTTACGCCTAAAGGGCTACACCTTC	CASSLGLRLKGYTF
TRBV7-9	TRBD2	TRBJ2-1	-	TGTGCCAGCAGCTTATCTAACTATAGCGGGAGTAGAGACAATGAGCAGTTCTTC	CASSLSNYSGSRDNEQFF
TRBV5-4	TRBD1	TRBJ1-2	-	TGTGCCAGCAGCTTGGGACAGGGGGGTCTTGGCTACACCTTC	CASSLGQGGLGYTF
TRBV5-4	TRBD2	TRBJ2-1	-	TGTGCCAGCAGCTTTGACGGGACTCCGCGGGAGGATGAGCAGTTCTTC	CASSFDGTPREDEQFF
TRBV9	TRBD2	TRBJ2-1	-	TGTGCCAGCAGCGTAGGAGGATGGGCTAGCGGGGGGAACTACAATGAGCAGTTCTTC	CASSVGGWASGGNYNEQFF
TRBV7-2	-	TRBJ2-5	-	TGTGCCAGCAGCTTAGGAATGAGGTCAGAGACCCAGTACTTC	CASSLGMRSETQYF
TRBV5-4	-	TRBJ2-5	once	TGTGCCAGCAGCTTGGGAGACAACCATAGGGGAGAGACCCAGTACTTC	CASSLGDNHRGETQYF
TRBV5-1	TRBD1	TRBJ1-1	few	TGCGCCAGCAGCTTGGGGACAGGGGAAGCTTTCTTT	CASSLGTGEAFF
TRBV29-1	-	TRBJ1-2	-	TGCAGCGTTGAAAACAGGAACTATGGCTACACCTTC	CSVENRNYGYTF
TRBV27	TRBD1	TRBJ2-7	-	TGTGCCAGCAGTCCCGGACAGGGCCCCTACGAGCAGTACTTC	CASSPGQGPYEQYF
TRBV7-9	-	TRBJ1-6	-	TGTGCCAGCAGCTTAGCGGGACAACGATCCCTGGGGACACCCCTCCACTTT	CASSLAGQRSLGTPLHF
TRBV15	TRBD2	TRBJ2-2	-	TGTGCCACCAGCAGAGATTGGGGGGGGTTTGGCGGGGAGCTGTTTTTT	CATSRDWGGFGGELFF
TRBV5-6	TRBD2	TRBJ2-7	-	TGTGCCAGCAGCTTGGGAGTAGCGGGAGGCGGCGAGCAGTACTTC	CASSLGVAGGGEQYF
TRBV28	TRBD2	TRBJ2-1	-	TGTGCCAGCAGTCCGGTAGCGGGCCCGTACAATGAGCAGTTCTTC	CASSPVAGPYNEQFF
TRBV27	TRBD1	TRBJ2-1	-	TGTGCCAGCAGTCCGGGGACAGGGACTTACAATGAGCAGTTCTTC	CASSPGTGTYNEQFF
TRBV2	-	TRBJ1-4	few	TGTGCCAGTCAGAATGAAAAACTGTTTTTT	CASQNEKLFF
TRBV27	TRBD2	TRBJ2-5	-	TGTGCCAGCAGTTTATCGTGGACTAGCGGCCTGTGGGAGACCCAGTACTTC	CASSLSWTSGLWETQYF
TRBV6-1	TRBD2	TRBJ2-5	-	TGTGCCAGCAGTTTAGAACTAGCGGGAGAAGAGACCCAGTACTTC	CASSLELAGEETQYF
TRBV18	-	TRBJ2-5	-	TGTGCCAGCTCACCGCGAGAGACCCAGTACTTC	CASSPRETQYF
TRBV9	TRBD2	TRBJ2-2	-	TGTGCCAGCAGCGTAGATGGGGCTAGCGGGAGGGCGAACACCGGGGAGCTGTTTTTT	CASSVDGASGRANTGELFF
TRBV2	TRBD1	TRBJ1-2	-	TGTGCCAGCAGTCGGGGACAGCGAAACTATGGCTACACCTTC	CASSRGQRNYGYTF
TRBV14	-	TRBJ2-1	-	TGTGCCAGCAGCCCAAGGCCGAGGGACTCCCACAATGAGCAGTTCTTC	CASSPRPRDSHNEQFF
TRBV6-6	-	TRBJ1-2	-	TGTGCCAGCAGCCCGACAGGTCAGCAAGAAGGCTACACCTTC	CASSPTGQQEGYTF
TRBV2	-	TRBJ1-4	few	TGTGCCAGCAGTGGTTGGACAGTTCAGGATGAAAAACTGTTTTTT	CASSGWTVQDEKLFF
TRBV4-1	-	TRBJ2-6	-	TGCGCCAGCAGCCAAGTCGCAGGTTCTGGGGCCAACGTCCTGACTTTC	CASSQVAGSGANVLTF
TRBV27	TRBD2	TRBJ2-1	-	TGTGCCAGCTGGAATTTAGCGGGGAGCTCCTACAATGAGCAGTTCTTC	CASWNLAGSSYNEQFF
TRBV19	-	TRBJ1-5	-	TGTGCCAGTAGTACCCAGGGTGCAGGTAATCAGCCCCAGCATTTT	CASSTQGAGNQPQHF
TRBV9	TRBD1	TRBJ1-2	-	TGTGCCAGCAGCTCATCGGACAGGGGGGCTGGCTACACCTTC	CASSSSDRGAGYTF
TRBV7-6	-	TRBJ1-5	few	TGTGCCAGCAGCCTTTGGAGTAGCAATCAGCCCCAGCATTTT	CASSLWSSNQPQHF
TRBV28	-	TRBJ2-1	-	TGTGCCAGCAGTCCCGGGGGTAGCTCCTACAATGAGCAGTTCTTC	CASSPGGSSYNEQFF
TRBV19	-	TRBJ2-1	-	TGTGCCAGTAGTATACCCCAGTACAATGAGCAGTTCTTC	CASSIPQYNEQFF
TRBV6-5	-	TRBJ2-3	-	TGTGCCAGCAGTCCTTCGACTACGAGGGATACGCAGTATTTT	CASSPSTTRDTQYF